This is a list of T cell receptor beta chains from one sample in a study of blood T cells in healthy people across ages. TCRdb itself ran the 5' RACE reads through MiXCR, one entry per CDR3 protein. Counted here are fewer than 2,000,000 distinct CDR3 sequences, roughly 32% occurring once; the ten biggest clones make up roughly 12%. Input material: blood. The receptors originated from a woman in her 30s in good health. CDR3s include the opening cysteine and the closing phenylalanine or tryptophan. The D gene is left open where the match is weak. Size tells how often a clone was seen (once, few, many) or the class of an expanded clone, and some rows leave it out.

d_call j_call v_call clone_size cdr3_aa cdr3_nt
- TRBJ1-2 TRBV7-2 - CASSSPRVVFGYTF TGTGCCAGCAGCTCCCCCAGGGTTGTGTTTGGCTACACCTTC
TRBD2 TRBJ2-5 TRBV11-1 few CASSSGTSGENQETQYF TGTGCCAGCAGCTCTGGGACTAGCGGGGAGAACCAAGAGACCCAGTACTTC
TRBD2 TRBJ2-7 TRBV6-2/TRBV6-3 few CASSYTSGSYEQYF TGTGCCAGCAGTTACACTAGCGGTTCCTACGAGCAGTACTTC
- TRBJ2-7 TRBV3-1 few CASSQETGFVDEQYF TGTGCCAGCAGCCAAGAGACAGGCTTTGTGGACGAGCAGTACTTC
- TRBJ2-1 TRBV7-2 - CASSLARGDREFF TGTGCCAGCAGCTTAGCTAGAGGGGACCGTGAGTTCTTC
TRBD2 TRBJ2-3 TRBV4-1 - CASSQEGTSGRRSTDTQYF TGCGCCAGCAGCCAAGAAGGGACTAGCGGGAGACGTAGCACAGATACGCAGTATTTT
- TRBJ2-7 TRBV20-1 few CSARDPGTPKNEQYF TGCAGTGCTAGAGACCCCGGGACACCAAAGAACGAGCAGTACTTC
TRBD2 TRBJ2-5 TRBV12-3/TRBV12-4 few CASSLAGLDETQYF TGTGCCAGCAGTTTAGCAGGACTAGACGAGACCCAGTACTTC
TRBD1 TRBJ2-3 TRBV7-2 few CASSLDFRDSSSTDTQYF TGTGCCAGCAGCTTGGACTTCCGGGACAGTTCTAGCACAGATACGCAGTATTTT
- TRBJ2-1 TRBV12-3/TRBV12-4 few CASSLRQVVGSYNEQFF TGTGCCAGCAGTTTACGACAGGTAGTAGGATCCTACAATGAGCAGTTCTTC
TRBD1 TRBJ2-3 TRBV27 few CASTFYRTGGRADTQYF TGTGCCAGCACTTTCTACCGGACAGGGGGCAGGGCAGATACGCAGTATTTT
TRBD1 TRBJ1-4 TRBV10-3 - CAISGTGGYEKLFF TGTGCCATCAGTGGGACAGGGGGCTATGAAAAACTGTTTTTT
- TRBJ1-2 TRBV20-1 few CSARDGQKLWDYGYTF TGCAGTGCTAGAGATGGACAGAAACTATGGGACTATGGCTACACCTTC
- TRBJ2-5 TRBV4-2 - CASSQEWGDRPQETQYF TGTGCCAGCAGCCAAGAGTGGGGGGATAGACCCCAAGAGACCCAGTACTTC
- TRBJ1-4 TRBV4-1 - CASSSLRDTRRKLFF TGCGCCAGCAGCAGCCTCCGGGACACCCGCCGAAAACTGTTTTTT
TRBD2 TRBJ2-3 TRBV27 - CASSLIGAAGGDTQYF TGTGCCAGCAGTCTCATCGGGGCAGCGGGAGGAGATACGCAGTATTTT
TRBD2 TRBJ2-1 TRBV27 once CASSTIQREGNEQFF TGTGCCAGCAGTACCATCCAGCGGGAGGGAAATGAGCAGTTCTTC
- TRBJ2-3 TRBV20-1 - CSASTGDRGTDTQYF TGCAGTGCTAGTACGGGGGATAGAGGCACAGATACGCAGTATTTT
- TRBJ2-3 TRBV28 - CASTSLEAPKRTQYF TGTGCCAGCACCTCTTTAGAGGCACCAAAGCGGACGCAGTATTTT
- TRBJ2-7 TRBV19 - CASSPPFGKGVYEQYF TGTGCCAGTAGTCCCCCATTCGGGAAAGGGGTCTACGAGCAGTACTTC
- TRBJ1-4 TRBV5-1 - CASSVGQGMNEKLFF TGCGCCAGCAGCGTGGGACAAGGAATGAATGAAAAACTGTTTTTT
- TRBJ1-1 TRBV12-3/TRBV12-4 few CASKPRGAEAFF TGTGCCAGCAAGCCCCGGGGGGCTGAAGCTTTCTTT
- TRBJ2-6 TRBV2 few CASRDDSGANVLTF TGTGCCAGCAGGGACGACTCTGGGGCCAACGTCCTGACTTTC
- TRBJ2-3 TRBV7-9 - CASSWVTDTQYF TGTGCCAGCAGCTGGGTTACAGATACGCAGTATTTT
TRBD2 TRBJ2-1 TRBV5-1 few CASSPGGSGRSTYNEQFF TGCGCCAGCAGCCCGGGGGGTAGCGGGAGGAGTACCTACAATGAGCAGTTCTTC
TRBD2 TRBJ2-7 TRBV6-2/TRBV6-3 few CASSSAGGGNYEQYF TGTGCCAGCAGTTCAGCGGGGGGCGGGAACTACGAGCAGTACTTC
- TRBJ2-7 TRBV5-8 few CASSSNWPRPYEQYF TGTGCCAGCAGCTCGAACTGGCCAAGACCCTACGAGCAGTACTTC
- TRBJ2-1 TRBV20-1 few CSASWNNEQFF TGCAGTGCTAGTTGGAACAATGAGCAGTTCTTC
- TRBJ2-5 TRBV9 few CASSVRPRGETQYF TGTGCCAGCAGCGTACGTCCTAGGGGGGAGACCCAGTACTTC